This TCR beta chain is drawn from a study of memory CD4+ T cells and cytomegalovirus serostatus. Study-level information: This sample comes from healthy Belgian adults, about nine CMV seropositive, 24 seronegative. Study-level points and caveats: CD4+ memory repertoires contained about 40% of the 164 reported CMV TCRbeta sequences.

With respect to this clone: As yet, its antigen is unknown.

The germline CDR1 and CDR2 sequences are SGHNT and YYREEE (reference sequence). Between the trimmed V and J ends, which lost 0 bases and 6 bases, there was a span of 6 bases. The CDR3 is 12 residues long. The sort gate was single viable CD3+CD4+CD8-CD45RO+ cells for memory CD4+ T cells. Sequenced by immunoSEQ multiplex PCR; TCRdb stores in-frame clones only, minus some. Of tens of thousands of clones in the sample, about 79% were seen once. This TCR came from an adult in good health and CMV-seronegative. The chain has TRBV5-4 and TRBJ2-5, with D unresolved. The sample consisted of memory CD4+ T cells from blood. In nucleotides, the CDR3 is TGTGCCAGCAGCTTGGATGCTAAGACCCAGTACTTC. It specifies CASSLDAKTQYF.